This entry lists 16 T cell receptor beta chains sequenced from one sample in a study of a mutant IDH1 vaccine in newly diagnosed glioma. This sample's time point: week 11, during vaccination. Vaccinated patients received 300 ug of mutant IDH1 20-mer peptide per dose, with topical imiquimod. These receptors' antigens are unknown. Sequenced by immunoSEQ multiplex PCR; TCRdb stores in-frame clones only, minus some. The table lists approximately 24,000 clones, approximately 80% of them singletons. The sample in question was PBMCs, obtained from a glioma patient whose treatment included an IDH1 peptide vaccine. The receptors derive from a woman in her late teens or twenties with glioma.

V usage is TRBV4-1 and J usage is TRBJ2-7; D may be TRBD1 (5 bases). The CDR3 loop spans 15 amino acids. Trimming pared 1 base from V and 3 bases from J, leaving 13 bases between. Germline V gene sequence: CDR1 MGHRA, CDR2 YSYEKL. CDR3 nucleotide sequence: TGCGCCAGCAGCCAAGTTGGACAATCTCTCTACGAGCAGTACTTC. Residues: CASSQVGQSLYEQYF.

V is TRBV5-4 and J is TRBJ2-7, with 9 bases lining up with TRBD2. Germline values: CDR1 SGHNT, CDR2 YYREEE (reference sequence). There are 15 residues in the CDR3. V dropped 4 bases and J dropped 1; count of bases not matched to a gene: 6. The CDR3 region has the DNA TGTGCCAGCAGCCCCGGACTAGCGCAGTCCTACGAGCAGTACTTC. Amino acid sequence: CASSPGLAQSYEQYF.

The chain employs TRBV7-2 and TRBJ2-2, with 11 bases identical to TRBD2. The J segment lost 6 bases and the V segment lost 5 bases, leaving 8 bases of the junction unmatched. In germline, CDR1 is SGHTA, CDR2 FQGNSA. The CDR3 runs 16 residues. CDR3 sequence reads: CASSRVSGGASGELFF. CDR3 sequence (DNA): TGTGCCAGCAGCCGTGTTAGCGGGGGGGCCTCCGGGGAGCTGTTTTTT.

The gene calls are TRBV5-8 and TRBJ1-2, with 9 bases lining up with TRBD1. The V segment lost 0 bases and the J segment 7 bases; nucleotides outside the gene matches: 4. Germline-derived CDR1 and CDR2 are SGHTS and YDEGEE. The CDR3 runs 14 residues. The CDR3 loop is CASSLDRGQGGYTF. The CDR3 DNA reads as TGTGCCAGCAGCTTGGACAGGGGGCAGGGTGGCTACACCTTC.

This chain links TRBV4-3 with TRBJ2-1; D possibly corresponds to TRBD2 (6 bases). Germline CDR1 reads LGHNA; CDR2 reads YSLEER. The germline V and J ends were trimmed by 1 base and 2 bases, with 9 bases remaining between them. There are 15 residues in the CDR3. CDR3 loop: CASSQARRAYNEQFF. Here the CDR3 DNA reads TGCGCCAGCAGCCAAGCACGGAGGGCCTACAATGAGCAGTTCTTC.

CDR3 nucleotides: TGTGCCAGCAGTGCCGGGGCGGTCTCCGAGCAGTACTTC. This translates into CASSAGAVSEQYF. This chain links TRBV27 with TRBJ2-7; D may match TRBD1 or TRBD2 (5 bases each). Germline V lookup: CDR1 MNHEY, CDR2 SMNVEV (reference sequence). V lost 5 bases and J lost 6, with 14 bases in between. The CDR3 is 13 residues long.

The genes are TRBV7-9 and TRBJ1-4, with 9 bases that match TRBD1. V lost 5 bases, J lost 4 bases, and 5 bases stayed unmatched. Germline CDR1 and CDR2: SEHNR and FQNEAQ (reference sequence). The CDR3 length is 15 residues. The CDR3: CASSRGDRDNEKLFF. As DNA, the CDR3 is TGTGCCAGCAGCAGGGGGGACAGGGATAATGAAAAACTGTTTTTT.

This rearrangement joins TRBV2 to TRBJ1-3, with 7 bases matching TRBD1. After removal of 6 bases from V and 2 bases from J, the junction contained 4 bases not matched to a gene. This CDR3 is 14 amino acids long. Germline V gene data show CDR1 as SNHLY and CDR2 as FYNNEI. CDR3 sequence reads: CASRYTGAGNTIYF. Here the CDR3 DNA reads TGTGCCAGCAGGTACACAGGGGCTGGAAACACCATATATTTT.

CDR3 residues: CAFTGTSEKLFF. The CDR3 coding sequence is TGTGCCTTCACAGGGACGAGTGAAAAACTGTTTTTT. The rearrangement uses TRBV30 and TRBJ1-4; maybe TRBD1 (6 bases). Looked up from germline, CDR1 is GTSNPN and CDR2 is SVGIG (reference sequence). There are 12 residues in the CDR3. Trimming cost V 7 bases and J 7 bases, with 13 bases left between them.

The chain's CDR3 is CASSLIGGFSGANVLTF. In nucleotides, the CDR3 is TGTGCCAGCAGCTTGATCGGTGGCTTCTCTGGGGCCAACGTCCTGACTTTC. The rearrangement uses TRBV5-5 and TRBJ2-6, with no clear D. The CDR3 length is 17 residues. V lost 1 base, J lost 0 bases, and 11 bases lay in between. The germline V gene encodes CDR1 SGHKS and CDR2 YYEKEE (reference sequence).

This clone was detected only once. The chain recombines TRBV6-5 with TRBJ1-5; 10 positions match TRBD1. J was trimmed by 7 bases and V by 4 bases; bases with no gene match: 1. Germline V gene data show CDR1 as MNHEY and CDR2 as SVGAGI. CDR3 length: 13 residues. The CDR3 region has the DNA TGTGCCAGCAGTTGGGACAGGGGCCAGCCCCAGCATTTT. Protein: CASSWDRGQPQHF.

V and J are TRBV6-1 and TRBJ2-6; D gene unclear. The ends were cut back, 4 bases at V and 1 base at J, with 8 bases in the middle. CDR1 MNHNS and CDR2 SASEGT come from the germline V gene. This CDR3 region has 15 residues. The CDR3 protein is CASSVSASGANVLTF. The CDR3 nucleotides are TGTGCCAGCAGTGTGTCAGCGTCTGGGGCCAACGTCCTGACTTTC.

The chain recombines TRBV5-1 with TRBJ2-3; TRBD2 might be the D (6 bases). CDR1 and CDR2 (germline): SGHRS, YFSETQ. The CDR3 consists of 17 residues. The V and J ends lost 4 bases and 0 bases respectively, with 18 bases between them. The CDR3 sequence: CASSPQTSSGSTDTQYF. The CDR3 DNA reads as TGCGCCAGCAGCCCCCAGACCAGTAGCGGAAGCACAGATACGCAGTATTTT.

The V and J genes are TRBV7-2 and TRBJ1-1, with D tentatively TRBD1 (5 bases). Germline V lookup: CDR1 SGHTA, CDR2 FQGNSA. This CDR3 has 15 amino acids. The V end lost 0 bases, the J end lost 0 bases, and 8 bases lay between the germline ends. CDR3: CASSLAQGLNTEAFF. CDR3 nucleotides: TGTGCCAGCAGCTTAGCGCAGGGCTTGAACACTGAAGCTTTCTTT.

This chain uses TRBV7-2 with TRBJ2-1; 9 bases agree with TRBD2. The CDR3 runs to 16 residues. V dropped 4 bases and J dropped 6; count of bases not matched to a gene: 10. Germline V CDR1 and CDR2: SGHTA, FQGNSA. The CDR3 DNA reads TGTGCCAGCAGCTGGGCTTCTGGGCGGGGGGGCAATGAGCAGTTCTTC. Protein: CASSWASGRGGNEQFF.

The V and J genes are TRBV7-2 and TRBJ2-1; 8 positions agree with TRBD2. V was pared by 3 bases and J by 4 bases, with 11 bases of the junction left unmatched. CDR3 size: 17 residues. Germline V gene sequence: CDR1 SGHTA, CDR2 FQGNSA. For the CDR3, the DNA is TGTGCCAGCAGCTTGGCGTTCCAGCGGGGGAAATACAATGAGCAGTTCTTC. This sequence encodes CASSLAFQRGKYNEQFF.